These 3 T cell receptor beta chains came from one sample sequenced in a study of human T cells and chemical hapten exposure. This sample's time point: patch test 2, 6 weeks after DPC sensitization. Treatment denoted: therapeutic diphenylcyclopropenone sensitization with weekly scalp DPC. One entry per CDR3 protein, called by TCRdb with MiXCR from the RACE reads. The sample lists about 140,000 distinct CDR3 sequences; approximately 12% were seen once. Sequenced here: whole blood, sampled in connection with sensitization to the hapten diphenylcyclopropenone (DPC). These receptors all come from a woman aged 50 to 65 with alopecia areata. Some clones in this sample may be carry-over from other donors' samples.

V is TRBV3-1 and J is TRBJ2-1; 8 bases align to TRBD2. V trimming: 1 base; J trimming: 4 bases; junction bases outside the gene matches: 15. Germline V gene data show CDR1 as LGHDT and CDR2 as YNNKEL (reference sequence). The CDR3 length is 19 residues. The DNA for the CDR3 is TGTGCCAGCAGCCAAGTGGTAGCGGGGCGTCCGAGGAAGTACAATGAGCAGTTCTTC. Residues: CASSQVVAGRPRKYNEQFF.

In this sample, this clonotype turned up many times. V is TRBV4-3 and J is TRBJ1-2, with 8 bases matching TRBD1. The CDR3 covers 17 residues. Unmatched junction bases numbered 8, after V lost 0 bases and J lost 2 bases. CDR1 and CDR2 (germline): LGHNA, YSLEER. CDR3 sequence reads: CASSQDEAQGANYGYTF. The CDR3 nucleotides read TGCGCCAGCAGCCAAGATGAGGCGCAGGGGGCAAACTATGGCTACACCTTC.

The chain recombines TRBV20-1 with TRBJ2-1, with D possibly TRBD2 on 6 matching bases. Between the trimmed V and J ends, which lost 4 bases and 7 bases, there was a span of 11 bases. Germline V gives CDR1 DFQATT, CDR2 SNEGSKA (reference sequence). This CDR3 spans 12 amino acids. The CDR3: CSATSRGNEQFF. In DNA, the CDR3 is TGCAGTGCTACTAGCCGGGGGAATGAGCAGTTCTTC.